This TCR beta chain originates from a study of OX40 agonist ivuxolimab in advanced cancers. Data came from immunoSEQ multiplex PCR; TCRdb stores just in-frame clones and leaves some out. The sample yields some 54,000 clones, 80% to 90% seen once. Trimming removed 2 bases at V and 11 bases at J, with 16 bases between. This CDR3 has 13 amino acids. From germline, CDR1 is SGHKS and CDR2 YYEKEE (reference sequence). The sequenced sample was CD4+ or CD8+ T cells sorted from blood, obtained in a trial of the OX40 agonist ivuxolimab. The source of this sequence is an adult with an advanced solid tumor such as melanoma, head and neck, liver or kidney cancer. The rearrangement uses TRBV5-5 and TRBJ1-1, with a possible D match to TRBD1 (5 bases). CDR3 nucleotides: TGTGCCAGCAGCTTTCTGGGGGATCGTATGGCTTTCTTT. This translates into CASSFLGDRMAFF.